The 24 T cell receptor beta chains presented below share a single source sample, sequenced in a study of T cells after posttransplantation cyclophosphamide. A marrow graft followed busulfan-fludarabine conditioning, with cyclophosphamide on days +3 and +4. This table comes from immunoSEQ multiplex PCR, and its TCRdb copy is limited to in-frame clones, with some not included. Sampling found some 4,100 clones, none seen once. This specimen was PBMCs, taken after allogeneic stem cell transplant with posttransplant cyclophosphamide. Receptors originate from a female patient under 30 who received an allogeneic stem cell transplant from an unrelated donor, was CMV-positive, and had acute GVHD only. Some T cells may have originated in the graft donor.

This clone was recorded many times. The chain couples TRBV30 to TRBJ2-3; D is possibly TRBD2 (6 bases). This CDR3 has 13 residues. The ends were cut back, 5 bases at V and 5 bases at J, with 14 bases in the middle. The V gene's germline CDR1 is GTSNPN and CDR2 SVGIG (reference sequence). The CDR3 sequence: CAWGRRGGDTQYF. CDR3 nucleotides: TGTGCCTGGGGTCGGCGGGGAGGAGATACGCAGTATTTT.

This clone is labeled medium-sized. The chain is built from TRBV6-5 and TRBJ2-7, with D unclear. CDR1 and CDR2 from the germline V gene are MNHEY and SVGAGI. Trimming shortened V by 10 bases and J by 2 bases, and 12 bases separated the two germline ends. The CDR3 sequence is 12 residues long. In DNA form, the CDR3 reads TGTGCCACCTTGAATCCTACCTACGAGCAGTACTTC. This gives the protein CATLNPTYEQYF.

This clone came up a few times. The genes are TRBV9 and TRBJ1-4, with D possibly matching TRBD1 (6 bases). Trimming removed 3 bases at V and 7 bases at J, with 13 bases between. Germline lookup yields CDR1 SGDLS and CDR2 YYNGEE. The CDR3 runs to 14 residues. The CDR3 protein is CASSAQGGGEKLFF. The DNA for the CDR3 is TGTGCCAGCAGCGCCCAGGGAGGGGGTGAAAAACTGTTTTTT.

This clone is medium-sized in the sample. The chain is built from TRBV14 and TRBJ2-1, with 14 bases aligning to TRBD2. CDR1 and CDR2 from the germline V gene are SGHDN and FVKESK. CDR3 length: 18 amino acids. The V and J ends lost 3 bases and 4 bases, in that order; junction bases with no gene match: 8. CDR3: CASSQPGTSGGPYNEQFF. The CDR3 DNA reads TGTGCCAGCAGCCAGCCCGGGACTAGCGGGGGACCTTACAATGAGCAGTTCTTC. Using reference TRBV14 and TRBJ2-1 for the parts outside the CDR3, the full variable domain is EAGVTQFPSHSVIEKGQTVTLRCDPISGHDNLYWYRRVMGKEIKFLLHFVKESKQDESGMPNNRFLAERTGGTYSTLKVQPAELEDSGVYFCASSQPGTSGGPYNEQFFGPGTRLTVL.

This chain connects TRBV28 to TRBJ2-3; TRBD2 aligns across 9 bases. Unmatched junction bases numbered 11, after V lost 4 bases and J lost 6 bases. CDR1 and CDR2 (germline): MDHEN, SYDVKM. The CDR3 sequence is 16 residues long. In nucleotides, the CDR3 is TGTGCCAGCAGTTCCCCCGGGGCGGGAGGGGTGGATACGCAGTATTTT. Amino acids: CASSSPGAGGVDTQYF. Full variable domain (rest looked up from reference TRBV28 and TRBJ2-3): DVKVTQSSRYLVKRTGEKVFLECVQDMDHENMFWYRQDPGLGLRLIYFSYDVKMKEKGDIPEGYSVSREKKERFSLILESASTNQTSMYLCASSSPGAGGVDTQYFGPGTRLTVL.

This clone was seen at least ten times. The CDR3 spells CASSFTGARGELFF. The CDR3 region has the DNA TGTGCCAGCAGCTTTACGGGAGCGCGGGGGGAGCTGTTTTTT. The chain links TRBV11-3 to TRBJ2-2; TRBD2 is a possible D gene (6 bases). V was cut by 3 bases and J by 8 bases, with 13 bases left in between. Germline CDR1 SGHNT, CDR2 YENEEA. This CDR3 is 14 amino acids long.

This clone was counted at least ten times. J is TRBJ2-3 and V is TRBV25-1, with 9 bases aligning to TRBD2. Germline CDR1 MGHDK, CDR2 SYGVNS. Losses at the gene ends were 6 bases for V and 2 bases for J; bases not matched to a gene: 3. This CDR3 has 14 residues. The CDR3: CASRREGLTDTQYF. The CDR3 region has the DNA TGTGCCAGCAGGCGGGAGGGCCTCACAGATACGCAGTATTTT. Filled out from reference TRBV25-1 and TRBJ2-3, the complete variable domain reads EADIYQTPRYLVIGTGKKITLECSQTMGHDKMYWYQQDPGMELHLIHYSYGVNSTEKGDLSSESTVSRIRTEHFPLTLESARPSHTSQYLCASRREGLTDTQYFGPGTRLTVL.

This clone was counted at least ten times. This chain joins TRBV25-1 and TRBJ2-7; perhaps TRBD2 as D (6 bases). Per the germline V gene, CDR1 is MGHDK and CDR2 is SYGVNS. V was clipped by 5 bases and J by 9 bases, with 17 bases between them. This CDR3 region has 13 residues. The CDR3 reads CASSSTGVSLQYF. The CDR3 DNA follows: TGTGCCAGCAGTTCAACGGGGGTGAGTTTGCAGTACTTC.

This clone is medium-sized. The chain combines TRBV6-1 with TRBJ1-1; TRBD1 agrees at 10 bases. V lost 8 bases, J lost 3 bases, and 9 bases stayed unmatched. CDR1 and CDR2 (germline): MNHNS, SASEGT. The CDR3 has 15 amino acids. In DNA, the CDR3 is TGTGCCAGCCGCGGACAGGGGGTGAGTTACACTGAAGCTTTCTTT. Translation: CASRGQGVSYTEAFF.

This clone was counted at least ten times. The chain links TRBV27 to TRBJ2-1; no clear D. The CDR3 has 14 amino acids. Germline CDR1 reads MNHEY; CDR2 reads SMNVEV (reference sequence). Trimming stripped 5 bases from V and 0 bases from J, with 8 bases between. CDR3 residues: CASSPTGSYNEQFF. CDR3 DNA: TGTGCCAGCAGTCCGACGGGCTCCTACAATGAGCAGTTCTTC.

This clone came up many times. V usage is TRBV27 and J usage is TRBJ2-1; D perhaps matches TRBD2 (5 bases). There are 13 residues in the CDR3. Per the germline V gene, CDR1 is MNHEY and CDR2 is SMNVEV (reference sequence). V was shortened by 6 bases and J by 8 bases, with 14 bases between the two germline ends. CDR3 nucleotide sequence: TGTGCCAGCAGGTCTAGCCCTCCCCATGAGCAGTTCTTC. Amino acid sequence: CASRSSPPHEQFF.

This clone has at least ten counts. The genes are TRBV25-1 and TRBJ2-4; a possible D gene is TRBD2 (6 bases). CDR3 size: 15 residues. The V gene lost 1 base and the J gene lost 2 bases, with 9 bases spanning the gap. Germline lookup yields CDR1 MGHDK and CDR2 SYGVNS. The CDR3 nucleotides read TGTGCCAGCAGTGAATCCGGACTATCCAAAAACATTCAGTACTTC. Amino acids: CASSESGLSKNIQYF.

The sample holds many counts of this clone. The chain links TRBV6-6 to TRBJ2-7; 8 positions match TRBD2. Germline V gene data show CDR1 as MNHNY and CDR2 as SVGAGI (reference sequence). The trim removed 4 bases at V and 6 bases at J, leaving 14 bases unmatched. The CDR3 has 16 residues. The CDR3: CASSSGGHRLGGEQYF. CDR3 nucleotides: TGTGCCAGCAGTTCGGGGGGGCATCGGTTAGGGGGCGAGCAGTACTTC.

This clone was seen at least ten times. This chain links TRBV9 with TRBJ2-7, with 7 bases that match TRBD2. Looked up from germline, CDR1 is SGDLS and CDR2 is YYNGEE. With V trimmed by 0 bases and J by 6 bases, 3 bases remained unmatched. CDR3 size: 13 residues. DNA of the CDR3: TGTGCCAGCAGCGTAGCTTGGGGGGGCGAGCAGTACTTC. The encoded protein is CASSVAWGGEQYF.

In this sample, this clone turned up many times. V usage is TRBV19 and J usage is TRBJ2-1; no clear D gene. Trimming stripped 10 bases from V and 3 bases from J, with 16 bases between. This CDR3 spans 14 amino acids. Germline V lookup: CDR1 LNHDA, CDR2 SQIVND (reference sequence). CDR3 protein: CATLSAVSYNEQFF. The CDR3 coding sequence is TGTGCCACCCTCTCCGCGGTTAGCTACAATGAGCAGTTCTTC.

This clone was detected ten times or more. The CDR3 region has the DNA TGTGCCAGCAGTGAAGACCAGGGATACCTAGCCAAAAACATTCAGTACTTC. Translation gives CASSEDQGYLAKNIQYF. J is TRBJ2-4 and V is TRBV25-1; possible D gene TRBD1, 5 bases. Germline CDR1 is MGHDK and CDR2 is SYGVNS. The length of the CDR3 is 17 residues. V was cut by 2 bases and J by 0 bases, with 14 bases left in between. The full variable domain, in which reference TRBV25-1 and TRBJ2-4 provide the parts outside the CDR3, is EADIYQTPRYLVIGTGKKITLECSQTMGHDKMYWYQQDPGMELHLIHYSYGVNSTEKGDLSSESTVSRIRTEHFPLTLESARPSHTSQYLCASSEDQGYLAKNIQYFGAGTRLSVL.

There are many counts of this clone. The chain combines TRBV19 with TRBJ1-5; 12 nucleotides match TRBD1. After removal of 5 bases from V and 7 bases from J, the junction contained 9 bases not matched to a gene. Germline V gene sequence: CDR1 LNHDA, CDR2 SQIVND (reference sequence). The CDR3 spans 16 residues. The CDR3 here is CASSAPGQGAGQPQHF. In nucleotides, the CDR3 is TGTGCCAGTAGTGCCCCGGGACAGGGGGCCGGACAGCCCCAGCATTTT. Using reference TRBV19 and TRBJ1-5 for the parts outside the CDR3, the full variable domain is DGGITQSPKYLFRKEGQNVTLSCEQNLNHDAMYWYRQDPGQGLRLIYYSQIVNDFQKGDIAEGYSVSREKKESFPLTVTSAQKNPTAFYLCASSAPGQGAGQPQHFGDGTRLSIL.

This clone was counted at least ten times. This chain joins TRBV5-6 and TRBJ2-4, with TRBD1 as a possible D gene (5 bases). From germline, CDR1 is SGHDT and CDR2 YYEEEE. V shed 3 bases and J shed 7 bases, with 14 bases lying between them. This CDR3 region has 14 residues. In DNA, the CDR3 is TGTGCCAGCAGCTCCAGGGATTTCGCGAACATTCAGTACTTC. It specifies CASSSRDFANIQYF.

The table lists this clone with many counts. The chain combines TRBV9 with TRBJ1-3; D ambiguous. The germline gives CDR1 SGDLS, CDR2 YYNGEE. This CDR3 region has 16 residues. The V gene lost 4 bases and the J gene lost 0 bases, with 14 bases spanning the gap. The CDR3 DNA reads TGTGCCAGCAGCCCCCGAGGTGGAAGCTCTGGAAACACCATATATTTT. Its translation: CASSPRGGSSGNTIYF. The whole variable domain, remainder taken from reference TRBV9 and TRBJ1-3, is DSGVTQTPKHLITATGQRVTLRCSPRSGDLSVYWYQQSLDQGLQFLIQYYNGEERAKGNILERFSAQQFPDLHSELNLSSLELGDSALYFCASSPRGGSSGNTIYFGEGSWLTVV.

This clone was detected ten times or more. The chain has TRBV7-3 and TRBJ2-7; D not certain. This CDR3 comprises 15 residues. CDR1 is SGHTA, CDR2 FQGTGA, per germline. Trimming removed 5 bases at V and 0 bases at J, with 14 bases between. The CDR3 here is CASSAQAGSSYEQYF. The DNA for the CDR3 is TGTGCCAGCAGCGCCCAAGCAGGAAGCTCCTACGAGCAGTACTTC.

This clone was picked up many times. The chain uses TRBV5-1 and TRBJ2-7; D is perhaps TRBD2 (5 bases). V shed 4 bases and J shed 1 base, with 15 bases lying between them. Germline CDR1 SGHRS, CDR2 YFSETQ. The CDR3 spans 15 residues. The CDR3 DNA reads as TGCGCCAGCAGCGGGCCCGGTCAGCGGTCCTACGAGCAGTACTTC. Amino acid sequence: CASSGPGQRSYEQYF.

This clone was seen at least ten times. The chain employs TRBV27 and TRBJ2-3, with TRBD2 matching 8 bases. The germline V gene has CDR1 MNHEY and CDR2 SMNVEV (reference sequence). J was trimmed by 1 base and V by 6 bases; bases with no gene match: 3. The CDR3 loop spans 14 amino acids. CDR3 nucleotides: TGTGCCAGCAGAATTAGCGGGGGCACAGATACGCAGTATTTT. It codes for CASRISGGTDTQYF.

This clone was observed at least ten times. The chain uses TRBV25-1 and TRBJ1-2; no reliable D call. V was shortened by 4 bases and J by 8 bases, with 17 bases between the two germline ends. This CDR3 spans 14 amino acids. Looked up from germline, CDR1 is MGHDK and CDR2 is SYGVNS. CDR3 region: CASSVNSAPGGYTF. For the CDR3, the DNA is TGTGCCAGCAGTGTGAACAGCGCTCCGGGGGGCTACACCTTC.

The sample holds many counts of this clone. The chain couples TRBV15 to TRBJ1-4; no definite D call. Trimming took 0 bases from V and 4 from J, leaving 9 bases between them. This CDR3 is 15 amino acids long. In germline, CDR1 is LNHNV, CDR2 YYDKDF (reference sequence). The DNA for the CDR3 is TGTGCCACCAGCAGAGATGTAGAGAGTAATGAAAAACTGTTTTTT. Its translation: CATSRDVESNEKLFF.